This section outlines one TCR beta chain sequence together with its context. No antigen is known for it. No much larger clone exists at a distance of one base, and base qualities are not known. The CDR3 measures 15 amino acids from cysteine to phenylalanine. Only CDR3 DNA is held: 45 bases, read in frame from base 1. The CDR1 and CDR2 encoded by the germline V gene (reference sequence) are MNHNY and SVGAGI. Between the V and J ends, shortened by 2 bases and 5 bases respectively, the junction contains 15 bases. For sequencing of the TCRbeta CDR3 region, genomic DNA was extracted from the sorted cells. The immunoSEQ Assay was used for sequencing of TCRbeta CDR3 regions. This immuneACCESS table, as held by TCRdb, lists in-frame sequences with V and J called but not all clones. Of the missing ones, under half trace to an unresolved V gene in checked studies; the others have no known cause. The sample yields approximately 70,000 clones; more than 75% were counted once. In total, the top ten clones hold 6.1% of the sample.

Patients with a history of autoimmune disease or receiving systemic immunosuppression were excluded from the trial. Peripheral blood for TCR sequencing was collected from all dose cohorts at baseline, on cycle 4 day 1, and on cycle 7 day 1. The samples were taken from a phase I, first-in-human, multicenter, open-label dose-escalation trial of ivuxolimab. Adults with locally advanced or metastatic head and neck squamous cell, hepatocellular, melanoma or renal cell carcinoma were enrolled in the trial. Before TCR sequencing, CD4+ T cells and CD8+ T cells from peripheral blood were sorted into separate populations. This sample was included in a study of OX40 agonist ivuxolimab in advanced cancers. The study in broad terms: Ivuxolimab, which targeted the costimulatory receptor OX40 (CD134), was an agonistic, fully human IgG2 monoclonal antibody. Intravenous ivuxolimab was administered to patients every 2 weeks at six dose levels: 0.01, 0.1, 0.3, 1.5, 3 and 10 mg/kg. Of the 52 patients in dose escalation, about 20 had hepatocellular carcinoma, some 15 had melanoma, 9 had renal cell carcinoma and 9 had head and neck cancer. The dose-escalation cohort was roughly 87% male with a mean age of about 65 years, ranging from about 20 to 85. Prior anti-PD-1, anti-PD-L1 or anti-CTLA-4 therapy was permitted, and approximately 41% of dose-escalation patients had received checkpoint inhibitors. Partial responses occurred in three dose-escalation patients: two with cutaneous melanoma and one with hepatocellular carcinoma. Peripheral TCRbeta sequencing aimed to test whether ivuxolimab altered TCR sequence diversity and caused clonal T-cell expansion. The monotherapy dose-escalation portion (N ≈ 57 patients) of the phase I ivuxolimab trial is reported in the paper. Overall study outcomes, separate from this receptor: At doses of 0.1 to 3.0 mg/kg, clonal expansion of both CD4+ and CD8+ blood T cells was observed from baseline to week 6. Low levels of normalized T-cell clonal expansion were also shown by some nonresponding patients. After ivuxolimab, expanded clones were on average more numerous among CD8+ T cells than among CD4+ T cells. Which antigens the clonally expanded peripheral T cells were specific for was not determined. In partial responders in the 0.1-3.0 mg/kg groups, normalized peripheral clonal expansion was found to be among the lowest, especially among CD8+ T cells.

This chain joins TRBV6-6 to TRBJ2-5, with TRBD2 perhaps the D gene, on 6 matching bases. This TCR derives from an adult with an advanced solid tumor such as melanoma, head and neck, liver or kidney cancer. Here the sequenced sample was CD4+ or CD8+ T cells sorted from blood, taken in a trial of the OX40 agonist ivuxolimab. The DNA is TGTGCCAGCAGTTACCTAGCGTTAATTGGGGAGACCCAGTACTTC. This translates into CASSYLALIGETQYF.